The 23 T cell receptor beta chains given below trace back to one sample, sequenced in a study of blood T cell repertoires in COVID-19. TCRdb's copy holds only in-frame clones and misses some; the assay was immunoSEQ multiplex PCR. The table lists about 68,000 clones, roughly 89% of them singletons. The sample taken for sequencing was peripheral blood. The receptors stem from a man aged 50 to 59 with active COVID-19.

The genes are TRBV16 and TRBJ2-7; D is unresolved. The CDR3 length is 11 residues. In germline, CDR1 is KGHSY, CDR2 FQNENV. V lost 4 bases, J lost 10 bases, and 11 bases lay in between. In nucleotides, the CDR3 is TGTGCCAGCAGCCTAGGCAGCGCTCAGTACTTC. It encodes CASSLGSAQYF.

The V and J genes are TRBV19 and TRBJ2-1, with 10 nucleotides matching TRBD2. This CDR3 has 16 amino acids. Looked up from germline, CDR1 is LNHDA and CDR2 is SQIVND (reference sequence). J lost 5 bases, V lost 5 bases, and 9 bases had no gene match. The CDR3 coding sequence is TGTGCCAGTAGTTTCACTGGACTAGCGGTCGACAATGAGCAGTTCTTC. Translating it yields CASSFTGLAVDNEQFF.

V gene TRBV5-6 combines with J gene TRBJ1-2; D may be TRBD1 (5 bases). Looked up from germline, CDR1 is SGHDT and CDR2 is YYEEEE. The V gene lost 4 bases and the J gene lost 2 bases, with 15 bases spanning the gap. This CDR3 has 15 residues. DNA for the CDR3: TGTGCCAGCAGCCTTCCCCGGGGGGGGAACTATGGCTACACCTTC. Protein sequence: CASSLPRGGNYGYTF.

The V gene is TRBV5-1, the J gene TRBJ1-6; 8 nucleotides agree with TRBD1. The germline V gene encodes CDR1 SGHRS and CDR2 YFSETQ. The CDR3 totals 20 residues. Trimming removed 1 base from V and 0 bases from J; junction bases left unmatched: 12. The CDR3 DNA is TGCGCCAGCAGCTTGAGTTATAGGACAGGGAAAAACTCCTATAATTCACCCCTCCACTTT. It encodes CASSLSYRTGKNSYNSPLHF. Complete variable domain (other parts from reference TRBV5-1 and TRBJ1-6): KAGVTQTPRYLIKTRGQQVTLSCSPISGHRSVSWYQQTPGQGLQFLFEYFSETQRNKGNFPGRFSGRQFSNSRSEMNVSTLELGDSALYLCASSLSYRTGKNSYNSPLHFGNGTRLTVT.

V and J are TRBV5-1 and TRBJ2-1, with TRBD2 matching 8 bases. J lost 4 bases, V lost 7 bases, and 7 bases had no gene match. This CDR3 has 14 amino acids. CDR1 SGHRS and CDR2 YFSETQ come from the germline V gene. CDR3 protein: CASREASGYNEQFF. The CDR3 DNA reads TGCGCCAGCCGGGAGGCTAGCGGGTACAATGAGCAGTTCTTC.

This clone occurred once. The J gene is TRBJ2-6, the V gene TRBV2; TRBD2 matches at 7 bases. Looked up from germline, CDR1 is SNHLY and CDR2 is FYNNEI. Unmatched junction bases numbered 10, after V lost 6 bases and J lost 2 bases. The CDR3 sequence is 17 residues long. The CDR3 region is CASRASAGGTGANVLTF. The CDR3 nucleotides are TGTGCCAGCAGAGCCAGCGCCGGGGGGACTGGGGCCAACGTCCTGACTTTC. Complete variable domain (other parts from reference TRBV2 and TRBJ2-6): EPEVTQTPSHQVTQMGQEVILRCVPISNHLYFYWYRQILGQKVEFLVSFYNNEISEKSEIFDDQFSVERPDGSNFTLKIRSTKLEDSAMYFCASRASAGGTGANVLTFGAGSRLTVL.

The chain has TRBV5-1 and TRBJ2-1, with 9 positions matching TRBD1. V trimming: 1 base; J trimming: 8 bases; junction bases outside the gene matches: 1. The germline CDR1 and CDR2 sequences are SGHRS and YFSETQ. The CDR3 loop spans 13 amino acids. The CDR3 region is CASSLRDRDEQFF. The CDR3, as DNA: TGCGCCAGCAGCTTGCGGGACAGGGATGAGCAGTTCTTC.

The chain employs TRBV25-1 and TRBJ2-3, with 14 bases fitting TRBD2. The CDR3 runs to 16 residues. V dropped 4 bases and J dropped 6; count of bases not matched to a gene: 6. CDR1 is MGHDK, CDR2 SYGVNS, per germline. Written as DNA, the CDR3 is TGTGCCAGCAGTGGAGGGACTAGCGGGGGCGGGGATACGCAGTATTTT. Protein product: CASSGGTSGGGDTQYF.

The sample holds a few counts of this clone. The gene calls are TRBV7-8 and TRBJ1-6; tentative D call: TRBD1 (5 bases). V shed 7 bases and J shed 6 bases, with 10 bases lying between them. The CDR3 is made up of 13 amino acids. Germline V CDR1 and CDR2: SGHVS, FQNEAQ. The CDR3 DNA follows: TGTGCCAGCACTCCGACAGTTAATTCACCCCTCCACTTT. It yields the protein CASTPTVNSPLHF.

The chain combines TRBV9 with TRBJ2-3; D is unresolved. The CDR3 has 15 residues. CDR1 is SGDLS, CDR2 YYNGEE, per germline. Trimming took off 3 bases at V and 0 bases at J, with 11 bases between the two ends. CDR3 coding DNA: TGTGCCAGCAGCGCACATGCTCCTAGCACAGATACGCAGTATTTT. Protein: CASSAHAPSTDTQYF. Full variable domain (outside the CDR3, taken from reference TRBV9 and TRBJ2-3): DSGVTQTPKHLITATGQRVTLRCSPRSGDLSVYWYQQSLDQGLQFLIQYYNGEERAKGNILERFSAQQFPDLHSELNLSSLELGDSALYFCASSAHAPSTDTQYFGPGTRLTVL.

The chain has TRBV12-3 or TRBV12-4 and TRBJ1-2; no firm D call. The CDR3 is made up of 13 amino acids. V was shortened by 6 bases and J by 4 bases, with 12 bases between the two germline ends. This CDR3 is CASSLSVSYGYTF. The CDR3 DNA sequence: TGTGCCAGCAGCTTATCTGTCTCCTATGGCTACACCTTC.

The chain links TRBV15 to TRBJ2-3, with 8 bases aligning to TRBD1. The CDR3 runs 17 residues. The germline V gene has CDR1 LNHNV and CDR2 YYDKDF (reference sequence). V shed 6 bases, J shed 1 base, and the junction held 12 bases outside the gene matches. This chain's CDR3 is CATSPGTGAWGTDTQYF. The CDR3 DNA is TGTGCCACCAGTCCCGGGACAGGCGCCTGGGGCACAGATACGCAGTATTTT. Full variable domain (missing parts from reference TRBV15 and TRBJ2-3): DAMVIQNPRYQVTQFGKPVTLSCSQTLNHNVMYWYQQKSSQAPKLLFHYYDKDFNNEADTPDNFQSRRPNTSFCFLDIRSPGLGDTAMYLCATSPGTGAWGTDTQYFGPGTRLTVL.

This sequence joins TRBV4-1 and TRBJ1-5; tentatively, D is TRBD1 (5 bases). The V gene lost 0 bases and the J gene lost 4 bases, with 13 bases spanning the gap. This CDR3 has 16 residues. CDR1 and CDR2 from the germline V gene are MGHRA and YSYEKL. CDR3 amino acids: CASSQETAGLNQPQHF. Written as DNA, the CDR3 is TGCGCCAGCAGCCAAGAAACGGCGGGGCTAAATCAGCCCCAGCATTTT.

This chain uses TRBV5-1 with TRBJ1-2; 7 nucleotides line up with TRBD1. CDR3 size: 16 residues. Germline V gene sequence: CDR1 SGHRS, CDR2 YFSETQ. Losses at the gene ends were 4 bases for V and 5 bases for J; bases not matched to a gene: 14. CDR3 amino acids: CASSRPDSRGFYGYTF. CDR3 in DNA: TGCGCCAGCAGCCGGCCGGACAGCAGGGGGTTTTATGGCTACACCTTC.

The rearrangement joins TRBV7-2 to TRBJ1-3; D is undetermined. This CDR3 comprises 14 residues. The V end was cut by 5 bases, the J end by 0 bases, with 8 bases between. Germline CDR1 SGHTA, CDR2 FQGNSA. CDR3 sequence: CASSKPISGNTIYF. The CDR3 nucleotides are TGTGCCAGCAGCAAACCTATCTCTGGAAACACCATATATTTT.

The gene calls are TRBV19 and TRBJ2-2; D not certain. There are 14 residues in the CDR3. Germline V CDR1 and CDR2: LNHDA, SQIVND (reference sequence). The V end was cut by 3 bases, the J end by 4 bases, with 9 bases between. The CDR3 region is CASSILGRTGELFF. CDR3 bases: TGTGCCAGTAGTATTTTGGGCCGCACCGGGGAGCTGTTTTTT.

The chain is built from TRBV11-2 and TRBJ2-1; tentatively, D is TRBD2 (5 bases). CDR1 and CDR2 (germline): SGHAT, FQNNGV. Deletions cut 6 bases from V and 9 bases from J, with 18 bases between. This CDR3 is built from 14 residues. DNA for the CDR3: TGTGCCAGCAGTTTTGGCGGCGGGCCCACTGAGCAGTTCTTC. This encodes CASSFGGGPTEQFF.

This chain joins TRBV5-4 and TRBJ2-5; D is undetermined. CDR3 length: 15 residues. The germline CDR1 and CDR2 sequences are SGHNT and YYREEE (reference sequence). Trimming shortened V by 4 bases and J by 5 bases, and 18 bases separated the two germline ends. CDR3 bases: TGTGCCAGCAGCGGCTCCCAAGGAGCACGGGAGACCCAGTACTTC. Its translation: CASSGSQGARETQYF. Filled out from reference TRBV5-4 and TRBJ2-5, the complete variable domain reads ETGVTQSPTHLIKTRGQQVTLRCSSQSGHNTVSWYQQALGQGPQFIFQYYREEENGRGNFPPRFSGLQFPNYSSELNVNALELDDSALYLCASSGSQGARETQYFGPGTRLLVL.

The chain combines TRBV29-1 with TRBJ2-7; D is perhaps TRBD2 (6 bases). The germline CDR1 and CDR2 sequences are SQVTM and ANQGSEA. The CDR3 consists of 16 residues. V lost 1 base and J lost 0, with 16 bases in between. CDR3 coding DNA: TGCAGCGTTGAAGCCTGGGAGGACGGATCCTCCTACGAGCAGTACTTC. Its protein product is CSVEAWEDGSSYEQYF.

The chain joins TRBV7-8 to TRBJ2-7; the D gene is possibly TRBD2 (6 bases). Germline V gene data show CDR1 as SGHVS and CDR2 as FQNEAQ. With 3 bases removed from V and 6 bases from J, the gap between germline ends came to 12 bases. The CDR3 contains 13 residues. CDR3 nucleotide sequence: TGTGCCAGCAGCTTGGGAGGATCTGGCGAGCAGTACTTC. Translation gives CASSLGGSGEQYF.

This clone appeared a single time. This rearrangement joins TRBV5-1 to TRBJ2-5; D is ambiguous. This CDR3 contains 14 residues. From germline, CDR1 is SGHRS and CDR2 YFSETQ. Trimming removed 0 bases from V and 1 base from J, with 7 bases in between. CDR3 sequence reads: CASSLVTSQETQYF. The DNA for the CDR3 is TGCGCCAGCAGCTTGGTGACAAGCCAAGAGACCCAGTACTTC.

In the case of this clone: Other DNA sequences in the sample encode the same CDR3. The chain joins TRBV11-2 to TRBJ2-3; 16 bases line up with TRBD2. V lost 1 base to trimming and J lost 4 bases; unmatched junction nucleotides: 8. The CDR3 runs 19 residues. CDR1 is SGHAT, CDR2 FQNNGV, per germline. CDR3 bases: TGTGCCAGCAGCTTAGTGGGACTAGCGGGGGGGCCGCATGCAGATACGCAGTATTTT. Its translation is CASSLVGLAGGPHADTQYF.

V and J are TRBV30 and TRBJ1-6; 9 nucleotides line up with TRBD1. This CDR3 has 15 residues. From germline, CDR1 is GTSNPN and CDR2 SVGIG (reference sequence). J gave up 10 bases and V 1 base, and 8 bases lay outside the gene matches. CDR3 sequence reads: CAWSDGQGIWSPLHF. The CDR3 coding sequence is TGTGCCTGGAGTGATGGACAGGGGATATGGTCACCCCTCCACTTT.